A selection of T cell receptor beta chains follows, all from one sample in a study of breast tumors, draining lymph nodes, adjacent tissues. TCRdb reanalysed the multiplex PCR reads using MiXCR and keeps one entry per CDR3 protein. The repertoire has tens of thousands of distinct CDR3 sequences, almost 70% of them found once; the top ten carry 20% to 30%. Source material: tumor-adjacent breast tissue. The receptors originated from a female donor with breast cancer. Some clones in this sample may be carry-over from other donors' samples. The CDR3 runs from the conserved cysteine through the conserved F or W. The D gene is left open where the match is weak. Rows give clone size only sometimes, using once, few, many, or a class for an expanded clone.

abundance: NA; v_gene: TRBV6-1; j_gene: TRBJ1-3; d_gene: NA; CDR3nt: TGTGCCAGCAGTGAAGCGTCGGCGGACACCATATATTTT; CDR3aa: CASSEASADTIYF
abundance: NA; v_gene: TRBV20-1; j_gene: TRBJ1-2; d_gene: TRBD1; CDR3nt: TGCAGTGCTAGCCCAATGTCGACAGGGGGCACATATGGCTACACCTTC; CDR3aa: CSASPMSTGGTYGYTF
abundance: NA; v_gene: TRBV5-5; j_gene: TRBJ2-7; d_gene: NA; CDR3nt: TGTGCCAGCAGCTTTCCTAGCGTGTCCTACGAGCAGTACTTC; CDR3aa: CASSFPSVSYEQYF
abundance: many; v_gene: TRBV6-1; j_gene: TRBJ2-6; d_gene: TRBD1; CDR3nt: TGTGCCAGCAGCACACAGGGGGTCTCTGGGGCCAACGTCCTGACTTTC; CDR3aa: CASSTQGVSGANVLTF
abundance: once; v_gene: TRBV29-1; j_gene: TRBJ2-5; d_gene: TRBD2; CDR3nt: TGCAGCCTCGCCGGGACTAGCGGGAGTAAGGAGACCCAGTACTTC; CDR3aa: CSLAGTSGSKETQYF
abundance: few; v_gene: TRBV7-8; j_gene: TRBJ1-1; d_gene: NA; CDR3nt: TGTGCCAGCAGCTCCGAGAGGTCAGGGCTTAAGAGGGTTGAAGCTTTCTTT; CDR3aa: CASSSERSGLKRVEAFF
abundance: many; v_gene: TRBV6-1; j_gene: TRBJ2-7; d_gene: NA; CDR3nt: TGTGCCAGTACTCCAAGCCAGATCTCCTACGAGCAGTACTTC; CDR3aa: CASTPSQISYEQYF
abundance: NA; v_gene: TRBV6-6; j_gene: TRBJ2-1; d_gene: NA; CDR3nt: TGTGCCAGCAACGACCTCGGGACCGGTATTAGGTATGAGCAGTTCTTC; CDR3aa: CASNDLGTGIRYEQFF
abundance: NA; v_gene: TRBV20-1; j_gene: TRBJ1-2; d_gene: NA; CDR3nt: TGCAGTGCTAAGGCGGGAACCCGCGGAGGCTACACCTTC; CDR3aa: CSAKAGTRGGYTF
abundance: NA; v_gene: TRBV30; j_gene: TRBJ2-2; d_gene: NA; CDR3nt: TGTGCCTGGAGTGTACCTGGGCTGGACACCGGGGAGCTGTTTTTT; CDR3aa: CAWSVPGLDTGELFF
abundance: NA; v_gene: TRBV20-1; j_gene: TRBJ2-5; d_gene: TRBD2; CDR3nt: TGCAGTGCTAGTCCGACTAGCGGGATTCGGGAGACCCAGTACTTC; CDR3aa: CSASPTSGIRETQYF
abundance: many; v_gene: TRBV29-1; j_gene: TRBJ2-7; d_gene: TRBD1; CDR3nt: TGCAGCGTTTTTTTGGGAGGGACAGGGGCCTACGAGCAGTACTTC; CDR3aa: CSVFLGGTGAYEQYF
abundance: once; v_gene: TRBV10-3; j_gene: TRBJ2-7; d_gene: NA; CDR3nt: TGTGCCATCAGCCCCACGGGGCAGACCTACGAGCAGTACTTC; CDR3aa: CAISPTGQTYEQYF
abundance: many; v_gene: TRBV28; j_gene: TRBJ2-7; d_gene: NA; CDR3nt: TGTGCCAGCAGTTTATTCCAATCCTACGAGCAGTACTTC; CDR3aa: CASSLFQSYEQYF
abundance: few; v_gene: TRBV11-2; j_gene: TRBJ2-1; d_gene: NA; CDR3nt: TGTGCCAGCAGCTCTTGGGCCCGTGAGCAGTTCTTC; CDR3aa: CASSSWAREQFF
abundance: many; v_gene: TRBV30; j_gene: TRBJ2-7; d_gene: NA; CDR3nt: TGTGCCTGGAGTGGGCTCCGAAACTACGAGCAGTACTTC; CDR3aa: CAWSGLRNYEQYF
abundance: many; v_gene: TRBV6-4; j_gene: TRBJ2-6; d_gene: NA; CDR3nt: TGTGCCAGCAGCCTCCATGGACAGCTCTCTGGGGCCAACGTCCTGACTTTC; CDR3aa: CASSLHGQLSGANVLTF
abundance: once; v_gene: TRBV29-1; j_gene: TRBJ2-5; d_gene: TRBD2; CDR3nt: TGCAGCGTTGCAAGCCTCCTCGCGGGAGGGGAGACCCAGTACTTC; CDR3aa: CSVASLLAGGETQYF
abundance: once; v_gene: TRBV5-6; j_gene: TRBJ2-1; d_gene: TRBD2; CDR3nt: TGTGCCAGCAGCTTCCGGACTAGCGGACTCCACAATGAGCAGTTCTTC; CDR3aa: CASSFRTSGLHNEQFF
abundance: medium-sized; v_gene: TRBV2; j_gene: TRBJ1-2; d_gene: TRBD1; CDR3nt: TGTGCCAGCAGAGCCGGGACAGGGGTTGGAGAAGGCTACACCTTC; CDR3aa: CASRAGTGVGEGYTF
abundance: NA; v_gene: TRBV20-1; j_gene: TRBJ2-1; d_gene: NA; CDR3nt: TGCAGTGCTACGCAACCGTCCGGATACAATGAGCAGTTCTTC; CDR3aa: CSATQPSGYNEQFF
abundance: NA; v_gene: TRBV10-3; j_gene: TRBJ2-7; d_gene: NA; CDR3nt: TGTGCCATCAGTGCCGAGCGGGCCTCCTACGAGCAGTACTTC; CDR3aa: CAISAERASYEQYF
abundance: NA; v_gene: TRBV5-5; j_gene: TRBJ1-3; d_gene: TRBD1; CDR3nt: TGTGCCAGCAGACCGACAGGGGGCGGAAACACCATATATTTT; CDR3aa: CASRPTGGGNTIYF
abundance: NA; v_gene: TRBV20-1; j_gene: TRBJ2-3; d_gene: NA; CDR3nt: TGCAGTGCCCAGAAATTCACAGATACGCAGTATTTT; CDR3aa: CSAQKFTDTQYF